Each of the 9 T cell receptor beta chains below was sequenced from the same sample in a study of blood T cell repertoires in COVID-19 (dated by TCRdb to 2018 to 2021). Library creation used the immunoSEQ multiplex PCR assay. TCRdb carries this immuneACCESS record with in-frame sequences only. Its versions omit some clonotypes, under half of them owing to an unresolved V gene in the studies checked, with the rest unexplained. This sample comprises over 150,000 clones, about 87% of them detected only once. The top ten constitute 3.9% of the sample. The material sequenced was peripheral blood. The receptors derive from a woman aged 60 to 75 who had recovered from COVID-19.

V usage is TRBV30 and J usage is TRBJ2-1, with D uncertain. The V end was cut by 7 bases, the J end by 5 bases, with 15 bases between. The CDR3 contains 13 residues. In germline, CDR1 is GTSNPN, CDR2 SVGIG (reference sequence). This chain's CDR3 is CAFFLERNNEQFF. The CDR3 DNA reads as TGTGCCTTTTTCCTAGAGAGAAACAATGAGCAGTTCTTC.

The chain uses TRBV5-6 and TRBJ1-3; D is uncertain. Per the germline V gene, CDR1 is SGHDT and CDR2 is YYEEEE. Trimming left V 7 bases short and J 8 bases short, with 19 bases between. CDR3 length: 14 amino acids. The CDR3 nucleotides are TGTGCCAGCCACGGGCGGCCACCCGGGGACACCATATATTTT. It is translated as CASHGRPPGDTIYF.

The genes are TRBV28 and TRBJ1-2; D is uncertain. The CDR3 consists of 14 residues. Per the germline V gene, CDR1 is MDHEN and CDR2 is SYDVKM. V was shortened by 3 bases and J by 4 bases, with 12 bases between the two germline ends. CDR3 DNA: TGTGCCAGCAGTTTCCGGACGGACTTCTATGGCTACACCTTC. Its protein is CASSFRTDFYGYTF.

This chain joins TRBV20-1 and TRBJ1-6, with TRBD1 matching over 7 bases. Germline-derived CDR1 and CDR2 are DFQATT and SNEGSKA (reference sequence). The CDR3 runs 17 residues. The trim removed 3 bases at V and 0 bases at J, leaving 8 bases unmatched. Here the CDR3 reads CSASGGQMSSYNSPLHF. The CDR3 bases are TGCAGTGCTAGTGGGGGACAGATGAGCTCCTATAATTCACCCCTCCACTTT.

The chain couples TRBV27 to TRBJ2-2, with 10 nucleotides matching TRBD2. The germline CDR1 and CDR2 sequences are MNHEY and SMNVEV (reference sequence). The CDR3 consists of 14 residues. J was trimmed by 7 bases and V by 4 bases; bases with no gene match: 3. The CDR3 DNA reads TGTGCCAGCAGTTCACTAGCGGGGATCGGGGAGCTGTTTTTT. Protein sequence: CASSSLAGIGELFF.

The CDR3 sequence is CASSIQGQFYGYTF. Here the CDR3 DNA reads TGTGCCAGTAGTATACAAGGACAGTTCTATGGCTACACCTTC. The chain recombines TRBV19 with TRBJ1-2, with TRBD1 as a possible D gene (6 bases). The germline V and J ends were trimmed by 2 bases and 4 bases, with 11 bases remaining between them. CDR3 length: 14 residues. Germline lookup yields CDR1 LNHDA and CDR2 SQIVND (reference sequence).

The chain carries TRBV7-8 and TRBJ1-2; D may be TRBD1 (5 bases). Per the germline V gene, CDR1 is SGHVS and CDR2 is FQNEAQ. The CDR3 sequence is 13 residues long. V lost 5 bases and J 1 base, leaving 8 bases between the germline ends. CDR3 coding DNA: TGTGCCAGCAGCCGGACATTTAACTATGGCTACACCTTC. Its protein product is CASSRTFNYGYTF.

J is TRBJ1-2 and V is TRBV6-5, with D uncertain. Germline-derived CDR1 and CDR2 are MNHEY and SVGAGI. The CDR3 loop spans 15 amino acids. V gave up 0 bases and J gave up 4 bases, with 12 bases separating them. CDR3 amino acids: CASSYSAGESYGYTF. The CDR3 DNA reads TGTGCCAGCAGTTACTCGGCCGGGGAGAGCTATGGCTACACCTTC.

The chain employs TRBV19 and TRBJ2-1, with D perhaps TRBD2 (6 bases). The CDR3 loop spans 14 amino acids. Deletions cut 7 bases from V and 5 bases from J, with 15 bases between. CDR1 is LNHDA, CDR2 SQIVND, per germline (reference sequence). CDR3 DNA: TGTGCCAGTATGAGGAGGGGCGGGAACAATGAGCAGTTCTTC. Translated: CASMRRGGNNEQFF.